Shown below are 19 T cell receptor beta chains from a single sample sequenced in a study of identical twins. MiXCR, applied by TCRdb to the 5' RACE reads, yields one record per CDR3 protein. The profile covers 500,000 to 650,000 distinct CDR3 sequences, with more than 20% appearing a single time and approximately 0.49% taken by the ten largest. These same records also appear under a second study, on yellow fever vaccine responses in identical twins.

The specimen was CD4+ T cells sorted from blood. These TCRs come from a woman between 18 and 29 years old in good health.

This clonotype was counted only a few times. One end of the junction varies from germline; a read error may be responsible. The CDR3 bases are TGTGCCAGCAGTCAAGAGGTCAGGGGAAACACCATATATTTT. This encodes CASSQEVRGNTIYF. The chain joins TRBV3-1 to TRBJ1-3; D is ambiguous. CDR1 and CDR2 from the germline V gene are LGHDT and YNNKEL (reference sequence). The CDR3 is made up of 14 amino acids.

This clonotype was observed at least ten times. This chain links TRBV7-9 with TRBJ1-1; tentatively, D is TRBD1 (5 bases). V dropped 0 bases and J dropped 10 bases, with 18 bases sitting between them. CDR3 length equals 15 residues. Germline loops: CDR1 SEHNR, CDR2 FQNEAQ (reference sequence). CDR3 sequence (DNA): TGTGCCAGCAGCTTAGCCGGGAGCAGGGCTGGTGGAGCTTTCTTT. It is translated as CASSLAGSRAGGAFF.

This clonotype was detected only a few times. The chain uses TRBV3-1 and TRBJ2-7, with 13 bases lining up with TRBD2. The germline CDR1 and CDR2 sequences are LGHDT and YNNKEL (reference sequence). CDR3 length: 16 residues. V lost 2 bases to trimming and J lost 3 bases; unmatched junction nucleotides: 4. The CDR3 DNA reads TGTGCCAGCAGCCAATGGACTAGCGGGAGCGGCTACGAGCAGTACTTC. It yields the protein CASSQWTSGSGYEQYF.

V gene TRBV12-3 or TRBV12-4 combines with J gene TRBJ1-5; possible D gene TRBD1, 6 bases. Trimming left V 11 bases short and J 3 bases short, with 20 bases between. The CDR3 loop spans 15 amino acids. CDR3 sequence: CACLKDRSYNQPQHF. The CDR3 bases are TGTGCCTGCCTCAAAGACAGGTCATACAATCAGCCCCAGCATTTT.

In this sample, this clonotype turned up many times. The J gene is TRBJ2-2, the V gene TRBV28; 11 positions match TRBD1. Germline V lookup: CDR1 MDHEN, CDR2 SYDVKM. V lost 6 bases, J lost 7 bases, and 10 bases stayed unmatched. The length of the CDR3 is 16 residues. CDR3 protein: CASRESGTGGFGELFF. The CDR3 region has the DNA TGTGCCAGCAGGGAGTCCGGGACAGGGGGTTTCGGGGAGCTGTTTTTT.

Only a few counts were recorded for this clonotype. The V call is TRBV4-2, the J call TRBJ2-4; no definite D call. The V gene's germline CDR1 is LGHNA and CDR2 YNFKEQ. The V end was cut by 0 bases, the J end by 3 bases, with 9 bases between. The CDR3 sequence is 15 residues long. CDR3 loop: CASSQEAHSKNIQYF. The CDR3 bases are TGTGCCAGCAGCCAAGAGGCCCACAGCAAAAACATTCAGTACTTC.

The V and J genes are TRBV6-6 and TRBJ1-4; no clear D. Per the germline V gene, CDR1 is MNHNY and CDR2 is SVGAGI (reference sequence). Trimming stripped 2 bases from V and 6 bases from J, with 4 bases between. The CDR3 contains 12 residues. The CDR3 here is CASSYPYEKLFF. The DNA of the CDR3 is TGTGCCAGCAGTTACCCTTATGAAAAACTGTTTTTT.

The V and J genes are TRBV12-3 or TRBV12-4 and TRBJ2-7; D unclear. The CDR3 totals 13 residues. The V gene lost 2 bases and the J gene lost 6 bases, with 11 bases spanning the gap. CDR3 bases: TGTGCCAGCAGTTTAAGGGCAGTTCGCGAGCAGTACTTC. This gives the protein CASSLRAVREQYF.

This chain connects TRBV12-3 or TRBV12-4 to TRBJ1-2; no definite D call. The V end lost 0 bases, the J end lost 8 bases, and 19 bases lay between the germline ends. The length of the CDR3 is 16 residues. For the CDR3, the DNA is TGTGCCAGCAGTTTAGCTGGAAGGTCTCTTCCAAACGGCTACACCTTC. This gives the protein CASSLAGRSLPNGYTF.

V and J are TRBV5-1 and TRBJ2-7; no firm D call. The CDR3 totals 13 residues. Germline values: CDR1 SGHRS, CDR2 YFSETQ. Trimming left V 6 bases short and J 0 bases short, with 10 bases between. The CDR3 reads CASKEFPSYEQYF. As DNA, the CDR3 is TGCGCCAGCAAGGAGTTCCCCTCCTACGAGCAGTACTTC.

This clonotype was counted between two and nine times. The chain has TRBV29-1 and TRBJ1-1; 7 nucleotides agree with TRBD1. The CDR3 length is 13 residues. CDR1 is SQVTM, CDR2 ANQGSEA, per germline. The V segment lost 6 bases and the J segment 4 bases; nucleotides outside the gene matches: 8. The CDR3 loop is CSVANPGGTEAFF. For the CDR3, the DNA is TGCAGCGTCGCGAACCCAGGGGGCACTGAAGCTTTCTTT.

Only a few counts were recorded for this clonotype. The genes are TRBV29-1 and TRBJ2-3; tentative D call: TRBD2 (6 bases). Germline lookup yields CDR1 SQVTM and CDR2 ANQGSEA. This CDR3 region has 14 residues. V lost 6 bases and J 0 bases, leaving 13 bases between the germline ends. The CDR3 coding sequence is TGCAGCGTCCGGAGGGCCAGTAGCACAGATACGCAGTATTTT. This gives the protein CSVRRASSTDTQYF.

At least ten counts were recorded for this clonotype. The chain links TRBV24-1 to TRBJ2-1; 14 nucleotides match TRBD2. Germline CDR1 and CDR2: KGHDR and SFDVKD. With 3 bases clipped from V and 7 bases from J, the junction kept 7 bases outside the gene matches. The CDR3 is made up of 17 amino acids. Written as DNA, the CDR3 is TGTGCCACCAGTGATCAGACTAGCGGGAGGGCCTGGAATGAGCAGTTCTTC. Its protein is CATSDQTSGRAWNEQFF.

This clonotype appeared a few times. This chain links TRBV6-1 with TRBJ2-2, with D possibly being TRBD1 or TRBD2 (5 bases each). The germline gives CDR1 MNHNS, CDR2 SASEGT. V lost 8 bases to trimming and J lost 0 bases, with 10 bases between them. This CDR3 spans 14 amino acids. The CDR3 reads CASERGPNTGELFF. In DNA form, the CDR3 reads TGTGCCAGCGAGAGGGGCCCGAACACCGGGGAGCTGTTTTTT.

This clonotype has only a few counts. The chain uses TRBV12-3 or TRBV12-4 and TRBJ1-1; TRBD1 matches at 7 bases. The CDR3 runs 13 residues. V was pared by 6 bases and J by 4 bases, with 5 bases of the junction left unmatched. CDR3 residues: CASRYNRGTEAFF. The CDR3 nucleotides are TGTGCCAGCAGATATAACAGGGGCACTGAAGCTTTCTTT.

The gene calls are TRBV12-3 or TRBV12-4 and TRBJ2-2, with 9 nucleotides matching TRBD1. The CDR3 has 17 residues. V gave up 7 bases and J gave up 2 bases; unmatched junction bases: 11. CDR3: CASTQGQGQSNTGELFF. In DNA, the CDR3 is TGTGCCAGCACCCAGGGACAGGGCCAATCCAACACCGGGGAGCTGTTTTTT.

This rearrangement joins TRBV3-1 to TRBJ2-1, with 7 bases identical to TRBD2. Germline values: CDR1 LGHDT, CDR2 YNNKEL (reference sequence). After removal of 2 bases from V and 6 bases from J, the junction contained 7 bases not matched to a gene. CDR3 length: 15 residues. In DNA, the CDR3 is TGTGCCAGCAGCCAACGGGCGGGGGTAACCAATGAGCAGTTCTTC. It is translated as CASSQRAGVTNEQFF.

The chain links TRBV29-1 to TRBJ1-1; D call uncertain. This CDR3 is built from 11 residues. Trimming shortened V by 2 bases and J by 8 bases, and 9 bases separated the two germline ends. Germline V gives CDR1 SQVTM, CDR2 ANQGSEA. CDR3 bases: TGCAGCGTTGAACGGCTTATAGAAGCTTTCTTT. It translates to CSVERLIEAFF.

The V gene is TRBV4-1, the J gene TRBJ2-1; D is tentatively TRBD1 or TRBD2 (5 bases each). CDR1 is MGHRA and CDR2 is YSYEKL in the germline V gene. Trimming stripped 4 bases from V and 14 bases from J, with 12 bases between. The CDR3 extends over 11 amino acids. CDR3 sequence: CASSRGDDKFF. Here the CDR3 DNA reads TGCGCCAGCAGCCGTGGGGACGATAAGTTCTTC.